One and the same sample provided the 13 T cell receptor beta chains below, sequenced in a study of CD8 T cells in ankylosing spondylitis. Regarding the study as a whole: What appeared characteristic of ankylosing spondylitis blood was a TCR beta motif of fewer than ten highly homologous variants.

TCRdb called the 5' RACE reads again in MiXCR, with one record for every CDR3 protein. The sample has some 800,000 distinct CDR3 sequences; about an eighth are singletons. No antigen has been assigned to these receptors. Sequencing used blood, either unsorted or a sorted T cell fraction (not recorded which). Every receptor here comes from a male donor with ankylosing spondylitis.

This clonotype showed up just a few times. The chain employs TRBV6-1 and TRBJ2-7; D is unclear. The CDR3 is 12 amino acids. Germline V gives CDR1 MNHNS, CDR2 SASEGT. The germline V and J ends were trimmed by 2 bases and 3 bases, with 5 bases remaining between them. This CDR3 is CASSEMFYEQYF. In DNA form, the CDR3 reads TGTGCCAGCAGTGAAATGTTCTACGAGCAGTACTTC.

This clonotype was detected only a few times. This chain joins TRBV12-3 or TRBV12-4 and TRBJ2-1; no definite D call. The CDR3 is 12 amino acids. V was cut by 7 bases and J by 7 bases, with 11 bases left in between. Here the CDR3 reads CASTLLGNEQFF. The CDR3 DNA is TGTGCCAGCACCCTCCTAGGGAATGAGCAGTTCTTC.

The table lists this clonotype with a few counts. The CDR3, as DNA: TGTGCCGGGCCCACGGTTAATGAAAAACTGTTTTTT. It yields the protein CAGPTVNEKLFF. V usage is TRBV7-7 and J usage is TRBJ1-4; no definite D call. The CDR3 runs 12 residues. CDR1 SSHAT and CDR2 FNYEAQ come from the germline V gene (reference sequence). The V end lost 11 bases, the J end lost 4 bases, and 11 bases lay between the germline ends.

The rearrangement uses TRBV6-5 and TRBJ2-7; D not certain. The length of the CDR3 is 15 residues. V was trimmed by 3 bases and J by 2 bases, leaving 14 bases between them. The germline V gene has CDR1 MNHEY and CDR2 SVGAGI. CDR3 region: CASSYRRLRPYEQYF. The DNA of the CDR3 is TGTGCCAGCAGTTATCGGCGCCTAAGACCCTACGAGCAGTACTTC.

This clonotype occurred many times. The chain couples TRBV4-3 to TRBJ1-1; the D gene is possibly TRBD1 (6 bases). CDR1 LGHNA and CDR2 YSLEER come from the germline V gene. Trimming left V 4 bases short and J 5 bases short, with 17 bases between. This CDR3 comprises 15 residues. This chain's CDR3 is CASSPYTGMETEAFF. The CDR3 nucleotides read TGCGCCAGCAGCCCATACACAGGGATGGAGACTGAAGCTTTCTTT.

This clonotype was seen many times. The CDR3 region is CASREGRNTEAFF. As DNA, the CDR3 is TGTGCCAGCAGAGAGGGTAGGAACACTGAAGCTTTCTTT. V is TRBV5-6 and J is TRBJ1-1, with D uncertain. This CDR3 is 13 amino acids long. Germline V lookup: CDR1 SGHDT, CDR2 YYEEEE. Trimming took 5 bases from V and 1 from J, leaving 9 bases between them.

This chain joins TRBV4-3 and TRBJ2-2, with D possibly being TRBD1 or TRBD2 (5 bases each). CDR1 and CDR2 from the germline V gene are LGHNA and YSLEER. CDR3 length: 16 amino acids. The germline V and J ends were trimmed by 4 bases and 6 bases, with 18 bases remaining between them. The CDR3 sequence: CASSLSRTGTPGELFF. As DNA, the CDR3 is TGCGCCAGCAGCCTTTCCCGGACCGGGACGCCCGGGGAGCTGTTTTTT.

This chain connects TRBV7-2 to TRBJ1-6, with D possibly TRBD1 on 5 matching bases. The CDR3 has 15 amino acids. Trimming stripped 2 bases from V and 6 bases from J, with 11 bases between. The V gene's germline CDR1 is SGHTA and CDR2 FQGNSA. Here the CDR3 reads CASSLFGGGNSPLHF. The CDR3, as DNA: TGTGCCAGCAGCTTATTCGGGGGAGGTAATTCACCCCTCCACTTT.

This clonotype occurred a few times. The chain carries TRBV11-2 and TRBJ1-1; D not resolved. V gave up 4 bases and J gave up 7 bases, with 19 bases separating them. Looked up from germline, CDR1 is SGHAT and CDR2 is FQNNGV. The CDR3 length is 15 residues. CDR3 nucleotides: TGTGCCAGCAGCTCGACGTGGGGAAGGTCGGTTGAAGCTTTCTTT. It is translated as CASSSTWGRSVEAFF. Supplemented by reference TRBV11-2 and TRBJ1-1, the full variable domain reads EAGVAQSPRYKIIEKRQSVAFWCNPISGHATLYWYQQILGQGPKLLIQFQNNGVVDDSQLPKDRFSAERLKGVDSTLKIQPAKLEDSAVYLCASSSTWGRSVEAFFGQGTRLTVV.

The V call is TRBV15, the J call TRBJ2-7; D unresolved. The CDR3 covers 14 residues. Trimming left V 0 bases short and J 3 bases short, with 9 bases between. Germline CDR1 is LNHNV and CDR2 is YYDKDF (reference sequence). CDR3 nucleotide sequence: TGTGCCACCAGCAGAGATGGGCAGTACTACGAGCAGTACTTC. Amino acids: CATSRDGQYYEQYF. Complete variable domain (other parts from reference TRBV15 and TRBJ2-7): DAMVIQNPRYQVTQFGKPVTLSCSQTLNHNVMYWYQQKSSQAPKLLFHYYDKDFNNEADTPDNFQSRRPNTSFCFLDIRSPGLGDTAMYLCATSRDGQYYEQYFGPGTRLTVT.

This clonotype was seen only a few times. The V call is TRBV7-2, the J call TRBJ1-1; D gene uncertain. CDR1 and CDR2 from the germline V gene are SGHTA and FQGNSA. The CDR3 loop spans 16 amino acids. Trimming took 5 bases from V and 3 from J, leaving 19 bases between them. CDR3 sequence reads: CASSPTRIYPYTEAFF. The DNA for the CDR3 is TGTGCCAGCAGCCCCACCAGAATTTACCCTTACACTGAAGCTTTCTTT.

This clonotype was seen only a few times. V is TRBV18 and J is TRBJ2-5; 7 positions match TRBD1. Germline-derived CDR1 and CDR2 are KGHSH and LQKENI. The CDR3 is made up of 16 amino acids. After removal of 4 bases from V and 5 bases from J, the junction contained 13 bases not matched to a gene. In DNA form, the CDR3 reads TGTGCCAGCTCACGACAGGACAGGAGCCAGGGGGAGACCCAGTACTTC. Residues: CASSRQDRSQGETQYF.

A few counts support this clonotype. The rearrangement uses TRBV9 and TRBJ2-1; D possibly corresponds to TRBD1 (6 bases). V was cut by 1 base and J by 10 bases, with 15 bases left in between. The CDR3 runs to 14 residues. Germline V gene lookup returns CDR1 SGDLS and CDR2 YYNGEE. CDR3 in amino acids: CASSVLTGPLEQFF. The CDR3 DNA is TGTGCCAGCAGCGTACTCACAGGGCCTTTAGAGCAGTTCTTC.